The present TCR beta chain was sequenced within a study of blood T cell repertoires in COVID-19. Study-level information: Acute and convalescent COVID-19 specimens originated in the United States, Italy and Spain. From T cells, B-cell-depleted T cells, or PBMCs came the material, which was cDNA or gDNA.

The CDR3 covers 15 residues. The germline gives CDR1 LNHDA, CDR2 SQIVND (reference sequence). V was clipped by 3 bases and J by 3 bases; unmatched bases: 8. Assay: immunoSEQ multiplex PCR; the TCRdb copy retains only in-frame clones and omits some. The sample records 60,000 to 85,000 clones, around 86% being singletons. The clonotype originates from a human donor in a cohort sampled during active COVID-19. This sequence joins TRBV19 and TRBJ2-7; 7 positions match TRBD1. The source material was peripheral blood. Here the CDR3 reads CASSMGQLSIYEQYF. CDR3 bases: TGTGCCAGTAGTATGGGACAGTTGAGTATCTACGAGCAGTACTTC.